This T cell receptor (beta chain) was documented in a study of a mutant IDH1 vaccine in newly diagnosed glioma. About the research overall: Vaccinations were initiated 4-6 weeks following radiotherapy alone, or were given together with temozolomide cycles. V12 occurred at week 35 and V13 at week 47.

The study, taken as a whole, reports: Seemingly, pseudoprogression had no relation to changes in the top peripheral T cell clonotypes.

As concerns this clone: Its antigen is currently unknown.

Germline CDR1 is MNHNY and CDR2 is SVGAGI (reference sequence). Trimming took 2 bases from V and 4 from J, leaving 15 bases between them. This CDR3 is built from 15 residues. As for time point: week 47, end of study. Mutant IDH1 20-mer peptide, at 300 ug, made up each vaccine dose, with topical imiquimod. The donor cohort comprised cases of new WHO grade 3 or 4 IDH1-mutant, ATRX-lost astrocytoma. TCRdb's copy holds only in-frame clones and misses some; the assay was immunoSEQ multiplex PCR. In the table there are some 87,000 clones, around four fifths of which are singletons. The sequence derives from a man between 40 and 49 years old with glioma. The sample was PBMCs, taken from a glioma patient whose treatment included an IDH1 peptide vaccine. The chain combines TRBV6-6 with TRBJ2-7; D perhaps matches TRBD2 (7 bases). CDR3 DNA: TGTGCCAGCAGTTACGGAGGGGGGGAGCGGTACGAGCAGTACTTC. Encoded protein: CASSYGGGERYEQYF.